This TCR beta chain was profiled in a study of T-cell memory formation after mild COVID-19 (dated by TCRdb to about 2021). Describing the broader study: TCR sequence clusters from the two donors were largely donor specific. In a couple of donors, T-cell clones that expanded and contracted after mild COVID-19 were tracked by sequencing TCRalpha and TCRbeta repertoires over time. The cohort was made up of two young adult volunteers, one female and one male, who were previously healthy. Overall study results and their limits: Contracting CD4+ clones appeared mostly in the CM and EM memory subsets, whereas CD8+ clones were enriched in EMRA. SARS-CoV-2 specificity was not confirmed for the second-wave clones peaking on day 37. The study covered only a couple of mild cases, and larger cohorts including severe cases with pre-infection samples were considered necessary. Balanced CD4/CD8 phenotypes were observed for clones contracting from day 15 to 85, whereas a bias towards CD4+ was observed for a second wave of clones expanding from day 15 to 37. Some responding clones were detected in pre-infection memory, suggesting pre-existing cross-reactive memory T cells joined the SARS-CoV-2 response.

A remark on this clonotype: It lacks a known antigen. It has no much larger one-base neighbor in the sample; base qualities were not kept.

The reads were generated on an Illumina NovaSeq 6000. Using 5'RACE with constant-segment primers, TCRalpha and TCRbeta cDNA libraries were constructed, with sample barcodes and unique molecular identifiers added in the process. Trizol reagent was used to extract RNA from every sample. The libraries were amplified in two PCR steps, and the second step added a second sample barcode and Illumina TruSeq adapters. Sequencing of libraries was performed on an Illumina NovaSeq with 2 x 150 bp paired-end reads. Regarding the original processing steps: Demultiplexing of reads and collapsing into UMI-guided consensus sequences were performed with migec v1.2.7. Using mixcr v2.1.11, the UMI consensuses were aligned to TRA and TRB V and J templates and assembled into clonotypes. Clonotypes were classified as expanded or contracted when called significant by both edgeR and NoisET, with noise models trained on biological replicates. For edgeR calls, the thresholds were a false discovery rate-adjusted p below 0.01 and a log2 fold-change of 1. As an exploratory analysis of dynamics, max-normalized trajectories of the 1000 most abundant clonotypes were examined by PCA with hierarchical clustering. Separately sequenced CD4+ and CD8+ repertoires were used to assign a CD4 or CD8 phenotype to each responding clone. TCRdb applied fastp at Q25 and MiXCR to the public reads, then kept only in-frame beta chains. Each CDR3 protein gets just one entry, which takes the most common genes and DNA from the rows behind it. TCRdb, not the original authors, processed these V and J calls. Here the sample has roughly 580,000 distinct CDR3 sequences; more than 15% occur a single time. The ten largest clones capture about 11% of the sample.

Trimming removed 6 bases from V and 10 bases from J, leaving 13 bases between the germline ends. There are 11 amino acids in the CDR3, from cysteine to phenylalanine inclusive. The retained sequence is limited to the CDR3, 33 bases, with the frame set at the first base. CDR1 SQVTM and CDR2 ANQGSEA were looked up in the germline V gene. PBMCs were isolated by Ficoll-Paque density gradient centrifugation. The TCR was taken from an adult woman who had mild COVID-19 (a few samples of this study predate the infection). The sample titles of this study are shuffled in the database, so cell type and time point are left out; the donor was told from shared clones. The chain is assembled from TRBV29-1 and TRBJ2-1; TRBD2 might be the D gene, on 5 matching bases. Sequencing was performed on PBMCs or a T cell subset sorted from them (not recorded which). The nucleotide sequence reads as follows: TGCAGCGTACGATCCCCGGGGGAGCAGTTCTTC. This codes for CSVRSPGEQFF.